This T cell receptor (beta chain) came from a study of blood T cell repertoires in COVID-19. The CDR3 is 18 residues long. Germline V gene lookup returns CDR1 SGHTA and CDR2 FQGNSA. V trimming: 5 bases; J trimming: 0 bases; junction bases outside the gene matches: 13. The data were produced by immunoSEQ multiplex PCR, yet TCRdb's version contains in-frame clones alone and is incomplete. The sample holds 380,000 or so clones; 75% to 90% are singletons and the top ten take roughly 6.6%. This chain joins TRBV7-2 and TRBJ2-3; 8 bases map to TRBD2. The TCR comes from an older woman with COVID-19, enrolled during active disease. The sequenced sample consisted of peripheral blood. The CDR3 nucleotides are TGTGCCAGCAGCCCCTGGCTGCGGGGGGTACCTAGCACAGATACGCAGTATTTT. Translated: CASSPWLRGVPSTDTQYF. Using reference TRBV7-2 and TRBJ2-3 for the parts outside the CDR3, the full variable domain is GAGVSQSPSNKVTEKGKDVELRCDPISGHTALYWYRQSLGQGLEFLIYFQGNSAPDKSGLPSDRFSAERTGGSVSTLTIQRTQQEDSAVYLCASSPWLRGVPSTDTQYFGPGTRLTVL.